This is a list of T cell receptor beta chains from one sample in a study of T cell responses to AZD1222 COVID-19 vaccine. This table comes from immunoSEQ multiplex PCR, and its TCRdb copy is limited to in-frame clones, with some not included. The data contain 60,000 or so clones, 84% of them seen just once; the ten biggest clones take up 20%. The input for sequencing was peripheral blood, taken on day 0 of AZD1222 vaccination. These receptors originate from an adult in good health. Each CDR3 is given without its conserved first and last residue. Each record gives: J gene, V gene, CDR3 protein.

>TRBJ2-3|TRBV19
ASSIPTSGGDTQY
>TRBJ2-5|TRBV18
ASSTTESETQY
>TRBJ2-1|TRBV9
ASSVEGINEQF
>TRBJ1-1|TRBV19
ASRDRNTEAF
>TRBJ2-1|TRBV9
ASSPRTSLFTTNEQF
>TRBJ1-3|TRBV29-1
SVVSPTHGNTIY
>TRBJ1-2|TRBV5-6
ASSEEGGSNYGYT
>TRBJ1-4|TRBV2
ASSSTGNNEKLF
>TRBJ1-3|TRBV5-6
ASSLGVSRSGNTIY
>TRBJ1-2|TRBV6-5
ASSSWTGFNYGYT
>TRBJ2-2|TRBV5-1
ASTFGRQSNTGELF
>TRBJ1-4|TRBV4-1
ASSQAGGELF
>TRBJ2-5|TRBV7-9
ASSLISAGNLETQY
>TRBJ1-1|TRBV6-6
ASGRTGSTEAF
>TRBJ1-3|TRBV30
AWRDRVSGNTIY
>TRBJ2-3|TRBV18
ASSLRQVSSTDTQY
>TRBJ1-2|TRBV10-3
AIQHREGSYGYT
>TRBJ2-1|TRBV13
ASSLVFMPGGYNEQF
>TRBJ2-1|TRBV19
ATGGSSYNEQF
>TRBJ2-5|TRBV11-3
ASSRGVVETQY
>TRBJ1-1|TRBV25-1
ASSEVGTETTEAF
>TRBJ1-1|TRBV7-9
ASSPVSRVLWAF
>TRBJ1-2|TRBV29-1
SVGGRSYGYT
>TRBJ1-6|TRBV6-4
ASSVGQLNSPLH
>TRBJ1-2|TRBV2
ASSRDGIGYT
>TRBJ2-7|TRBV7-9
ASSAQGGSSYEQY
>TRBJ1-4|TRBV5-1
ASSLLGQTTNEKLF
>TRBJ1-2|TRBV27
ASSQEGYGYT
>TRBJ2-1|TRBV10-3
AISDGTSTYNEQF
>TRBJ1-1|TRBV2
ASSRVNTEAF
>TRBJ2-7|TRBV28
ASSSTSGRFGLEQY
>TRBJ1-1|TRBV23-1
ASSQCAGSDTEAF
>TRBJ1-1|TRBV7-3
ASSLGGRRTEAF
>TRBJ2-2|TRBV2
ASSEVGGELF
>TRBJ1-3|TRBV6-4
ASSPGTVSSGNTIY
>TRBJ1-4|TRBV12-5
ASGLPTDSGTRVFWEKLF
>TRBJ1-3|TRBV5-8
ASSRNGQGRFEGNTIY
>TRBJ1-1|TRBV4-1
ASSRRQLGGNRDTEAF
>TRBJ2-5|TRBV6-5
ASSYSGPEPQETQY
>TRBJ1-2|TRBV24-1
ATSDLGLLYT
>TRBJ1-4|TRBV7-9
ALPEGLNEKLF
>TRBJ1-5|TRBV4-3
ASSQEGHSRGSNQPQH
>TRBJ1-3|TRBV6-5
ASSKSRGSGNTIY
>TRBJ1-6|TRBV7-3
ASSLDPGIRPLH
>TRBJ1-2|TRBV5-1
ASSLGRYGYT